Shown below are 6 T cell receptor beta chains from a single sample sequenced in a study of blood T cell repertoires in COVID-19. Here immunoSEQ multiplex PCR was the method, and the copy in TCRdb shows in-frame clones only, minus some. The data hold 15,000 to 20,000 clones, with approximately 90% observed a single time. The sequenced sample was peripheral blood. These receptors all come from a man between 65 and 79 years old with acute or convalescent COVID-19.

The chain couples TRBV6-2 or TRBV6-3 to TRBJ2-7; 11 bases map to TRBD1. J was trimmed by 6 bases and V by 5 bases; bases with no gene match: 9. The CDR3 runs to 15 residues. CDR1 and CDR2 (germline): MNHEY, SVGEGT. In DNA, the CDR3 is TGTGCCAGCAGTCAGAACCTGGACAGGGGGCCCGAGCAGTACTTC. This gives the protein CASSQNLDRGPEQYF.

The chain carries TRBV18 and TRBJ1-4, with 9 nucleotides matching TRBD1. The CDR3 loop spans 16 amino acids. V shed 5 bases and J 0 bases; nucleotides not matched to a gene: 4. CDR1 is KGHSH, CDR2 LQKENI, per germline. The chain's CDR3 is CASSVGQGSTNEKLFF. Here the CDR3 DNA reads TGTGCCAGCTCAGTCGGACAGGGGTCAACTAATGAAAAACTGTTTTTT.

The chain recombines TRBV27 with TRBJ2-6; possible D gene TRBD2, 5 bases. Trimming pared 9 bases from V and 2 bases from J, leaving 8 bases between. This CDR3 has 13 amino acids. Germline lookup yields CDR1 MNHEY and CDR2 SMNVEV (reference sequence). The CDR3 spells CASTGAGANVLTF. In DNA, the CDR3 is TGTGCCAGTACCGGGGCTGGGGCCAACGTCCTGACTTTC.

The rearrangement links TRBV2 to TRBJ2-1, with 12 bases fitting TRBD2. Germline-derived CDR1 and CDR2 are SNHLY and FYNNEI. J lost 9 bases, V lost 2 bases, and 5 bases had no gene match. The CDR3 has 15 amino acids. For the CDR3, the DNA is TGTGCCAGCAGTGAAACTAGCGGGAGGACCGGTGAGCAGTTCTTC. It yields the protein CASSETSGRTGEQFF.

The CDR3 DNA is TGTGCCAGCAGCGGTACTAGCGGCCTAACAGATACGCAGTATTTT. Translation: CASSGTSGLTDTQYF. The rearrangement joins TRBV7-6 to TRBJ2-3; 8 bases align to TRBD2. The CDR3 contains 15 residues. V lost 5 bases and J lost 3; bases outside the gene matches: 7. The germline gives CDR1 SGHVS, CDR2 FNYEAQ.

The chain is built from TRBV5-1 and TRBJ1-1; 7 positions agree with TRBD1. CDR1 is SGHRS, CDR2 YFSETQ, per germline. The CDR3 sequence is 15 residues long. V was clipped by 1 base and J by 4 bases; unmatched bases: 7. In DNA form, the CDR3 reads TGCGCCAGCAGCTTGTTCGACGGGACAGTCACTGAAGCTTTCTTT. It yields the protein CASSLFDGTVTEAFF.